The TCR beta chain under discussion was sequenced for a study of blood T cell repertoires in COVID-19. Study-wide context: The study drew acute and convalescent COVID-19 samples from the United States, Italy and Spain. PBMCs, B-cell-depleted T cells, or T cells provided the cDNA or gDNA that made up the material.

In the authors' workflow: Amplifying reference gene primers gave estimates of nucleated cell counts. Profiled with immunoSEQ multiplex PCR; TCRdb holds only in-frame clones, not every one. The V and J calls and the clone size are those of that table, but D and trimming were determined from the DNA. The table shows roughly 32,000 clones, with 70% to 90% occurring only once. The CDR3 contains 14 residues. V gave up 5 bases and J gave up 17 bases, with 22 bases separating them. The germline gives CDR1 SGHTA, CDR2 FQGNSA. The rearrangement links TRBV7-2 to TRBJ1-6, with a weak D call TRBD1 (5 bases). This receptor was identified in a man older than 75 with active COVID-19. The source material was peripheral blood. The CDR3 is CASSQGVGQTNFHF. CDR3 nucleotide sequence: TGTGCCAGCAGCCAAGGGGTTGGGCAGACCAATTTCCACTTT.